Below are 25 T cell receptor beta chains sequenced from a single sample in a study of CD8 T cells in Susac syndrome. Random hexamers were used to reverse transcribe about 0.45 to 1 ug of RNA. Each CDR3 protein gets one entry after TCRdb re-called the immunoSEQ multiplex PCR reads with MiXCR. The sample lists 150,000 to 200,000 distinct CDR3 sequences; just over 90% were seen once. The specimen was CD4+ T cells from PBMCs. These receptors came from a human donor in good health.

The J gene is TRBJ2-2, the V gene TRBV29-1; either TRBD1 or TRBD2 may supply D (5 bases each). The CDR3 consists of 13 residues. V was clipped by 6 bases and J by 0 bases, with 8 bases between them. CDR1 and CDR2 from the germline V gene are SQVTM and ANQGSEA. The CDR3 DNA reads as TGCAGCGTGGGGACGCCGAACACCGGGGAGCTGTTTTTT. As protein: CSVGTPNTGELFF.

The chain employs TRBV4-2 and TRBJ1-1; 7 positions agree with TRBD1. Losses at the gene ends were 2 bases for V and 4 bases for J; bases not matched to a gene: 4. Per germline, CDR1 LGHNA and CDR2 YNFKEQ. CDR3 size: 14 residues. CDR3 DNA: TGTGCCAGCAGCCAACCCGCAGGGGGCACTGAAGCTTTCTTT. Translated, it gives CASSQPAGGTEAFF.

The chain has TRBV30 and TRBJ2-1, with 8 bases aligning to TRBD2. The CDR3 sequence is 14 residues long. From germline, CDR1 is GTSNPN and CDR2 SVGIG (reference sequence). After removal of 3 bases from V and 9 bases from J, the junction contained 10 bases not matched to a gene. CDR3 residues: CAWRPRGGRGEQFF. CDR3 nucleotides: TGTGCCTGGAGACCCCGGGGGGGGCGCGGTGAGCAGTTCTTC.

The gene calls are TRBV29-1 and TRBJ1-1; no firm D call. CDR1 and CDR2 from the germline V gene are SQVTM and ANQGSEA. This CDR3 has 13 residues. Trimming stripped 2 bases from V and 0 bases from J, with 7 bases between. CDR3 DNA sequence: TGCAGCGTTGAAACCCCCATGAACACTGAAGCTTTCTTT. Protein sequence: CSVETPMNTEAFF.

The chain's CDR3 is CASSIGDIQETQYF. For the CDR3, the DNA is TGTGCCAGTAGTATCGGGGACATCCAAGAGACCCAGTACTTC. The chain uses TRBV19 and TRBJ2-5; perhaps TRBD1 as D (6 bases). Trimming cost V 3 bases and J 1 base, with 9 bases left between them. Germline CDR1 LNHDA, CDR2 SQIVND (reference sequence). The CDR3 length is 14 residues.

V and J are TRBV5-4 and TRBJ2-1; possibly TRBD1 for D (6 bases). The V end was cut by 3 bases, the J end by 6 bases, with 19 bases between. The CDR3 is 16 residues long. Germline CDR1 SGHNT, CDR2 YYREEE (reference sequence). The CDR3: CASSSTGKILVNEQFF. Written as DNA, the CDR3 is TGTGCCAGCAGCTCTACAGGGAAAATACTCGTCAATGAGCAGTTCTTC.

This sequence joins TRBV12-5 and TRBJ1-5, with D possibly being TRBD1 (6 bases). CDR3 size: 13 residues. Germline CDR1 reads LGHNT; CDR2 reads FRNRAP. V was pared by 7 bases and J by 11 bases, with 18 bases between. The CDR3 DNA follows: TGTGCTAGTGCCCCGACAGGAGAATCAGCCCAGCATTTT. Its protein is CASAPTGESAQHF.

This clonotype was seen more than once but under ten times. The CDR3 DNA reads as TGTGCCATCAATCCGGGACTAGGGGCAGATACGCAGTATTTT. Protein product: CAINPGLGADTQYF. The V call is TRBV10-3, the J call TRBJ2-3, with 8 nucleotides matching TRBD2. The CDR3 contains 14 residues. V lost 7 bases to trimming and J lost 4 bases; unmatched junction nucleotides: 7. Germline CDR1 is ENHRY and CDR2 is SYGVKD.

CDR3 region: CASSLDGTGVTGELFF. The DNA of the CDR3 is TGCGCCAGCAGCTTGGATGGGACAGGGGTAACCGGGGAGCTGTTTTTT. This rearrangement joins TRBV5-1 to TRBJ2-2; the match to TRBD1 covers 10 bases. This CDR3 contains 16 residues. J gave up 5 bases and V 0 bases, and 4 bases lay outside the gene matches. Germline loops: CDR1 SGHRS, CDR2 YFSETQ. The variable domain in full, completed from reference TRBV5-1 and TRBJ2-2, reads KAGVTQTPRYLIKTRGQQVTLSCSPISGHRSVSWYQQTPGQGLQFLFEYFSETQRNKGNFPGRFSGRQFSNSRSEMNVSTLELGDSALYLCASSLDGTGVTGELFFGEGSRLTVL.

The chain has TRBV12-3 or TRBV12-4 and TRBJ2-1; D is uncertain. V lost 5 bases and J 0 bases, leaving 8 bases between the germline ends. This CDR3 has 14 residues. CDR3 in amino acids: CASSGGISYNEQFF. In DNA form, the CDR3 reads TGTGCCAGCAGTGGCGGAATCTCCTACAATGAGCAGTTCTTC.

V gene TRBV7-9 combines with J gene TRBJ1-2; D may be TRBD1 (6 bases). The germline V gene has CDR1 SEHNR and CDR2 FQNEAQ (reference sequence). V lost 5 bases, J lost 4 bases, and 17 bases lay in between. The CDR3 totals 15 residues. In DNA, the CDR3 is TGTGCCAGCAGCCATACCGCAGGGGTCCGCTATGGCTACACCTTC. Protein product: CASSHTAGVRYGYTF.

The chain is built from TRBV28 and TRBJ1-2, with 9 bases identical to TRBD1. V lost 7 bases to trimming and J lost 8 bases; unmatched junction nucleotides: 8. This CDR3 contains 13 residues. From germline, CDR1 is MDHEN and CDR2 SYDVKM. In nucleotides, the CDR3 is TGTGCCAGCATATCCGGGACAGGGTACGGCTACACCTTC. Translating gives CASISGTGYGYTF.

V gene TRBV3-1 combines with J gene TRBJ2-5; D is unclear. From germline, CDR1 is LGHDT and CDR2 YNNKEL (reference sequence). This CDR3 has 13 amino acids. Trimming removed 2 bases from V and 5 bases from J, with 9 bases in between. CDR3 sequence: CASSQRLEETQYF. CDR3 coding DNA: TGTGCCAGCAGCCAACGCCTAGAGGAGACCCAGTACTTC.

The chain links TRBV4-1 to TRBJ1-2, with D perhaps matching TRBD1 (5 bases). The germline V gene encodes CDR1 MGHRA and CDR2 YSYEKL. The CDR3 is made up of 15 amino acids. V lost 3 bases, J lost 3 bases, and 14 bases lay in between. The CDR3 protein is CASSHTTRVDYGYTF. The CDR3 region has the DNA TGCGCCAGCAGCCACACGACCAGGGTCGACTATGGCTACACCTTC.

This clonotype was seen once. The V call is TRBV28, the J call TRBJ2-7; 9 nucleotides match TRBD1. This CDR3 spans 13 amino acids. The germline gives CDR1 MDHEN, CDR2 SYDVKM. The ends lost 8 bases at V and 4 bases at J; junction bases unmatched: 6. This CDR3 is CASGTGGAYEQYF. CDR3 in DNA: TGTGCCAGCGGAACAGGGGGCGCATACGAGCAGTACTTC.

This chain uses TRBV2 with TRBJ2-7; D call uncertain. The CDR3 consists of 15 residues. V lost 6 bases, J lost 2 bases, and 17 bases lay in between. Germline values: CDR1 SNHLY, CDR2 FYNNEI. CDR3 region: CASSDRTARTYEQYF. Here the CDR3 DNA reads TGTGCCAGCAGCGATAGGACCGCGCGTACCTACGAGCAGTACTTC.

The rearrangement joins TRBV19 to TRBJ1-1, with 10 bases matching TRBD1. CDR3 length equals 15 residues. The germline V gene encodes CDR1 LNHDA and CDR2 SQIVND (reference sequence). Trimming at V came to 5 bases and at J to 4 bases, leaving 7 bases not matched to a gene. The CDR3 coding sequence is TGTGCCAGTAGTCCGGCGGGACAGGGGCGCACTGAAGCTTTCTTT. Translated, it gives CASSPAGQGRTEAFF.

The CDR3 DNA follows: TGTGCCAGCAGCCTTCTGGGCAGGGTAGAGACCCAGTACTTC. It translates to CASSLLGRVETQYF. This rearrangement joins TRBV7-2 to TRBJ2-5, with a tentative D call TRBD1 (5 bases). V shed 5 bases and J shed 4 bases, with 14 bases lying between them. The germline CDR1 and CDR2 sequences are SGHTA and FQGNSA. The CDR3 has 14 residues.

This sequence joins TRBV3-1 and TRBJ1-2; D is unresolved. The V and J ends lost 3 bases and 8 bases respectively, with 13 bases between them. Germline CDR1 is LGHDT and CDR2 is YNNKEL (reference sequence). The CDR3 is 13 amino acids. As DNA, the CDR3 is TGTGCCAGCAGCCATGGGCTGCTAGGAGGCTACACCTTC. Protein: CASSHGLLGGYTF. Full variable domain (remainder filled in from reference TRBV3-1 and TRBJ1-2): DTAVSQTPKYLVTQMGNDKSIKCEQNLGHDTMYWYKQDSKKFLKIMFSYNNKELIINETVPNRFSPKSPDKAHLNLHINSLELGDSAVYFCASSHGLLGGYTFGSGTRLTVV.

The rearrangement joins TRBV5-1 to TRBJ1-4; D ambiguous. Between the trimmed V and J ends, which lost 0 bases and 12 bases, there was a span of 15 bases. This CDR3 is built from 14 residues. Looked up from germline, CDR1 is SGHRS and CDR2 is YFSETQ. CDR3 coding DNA: TGCGCCAGCAGCTTGGGCAGTTCTAATGAGGAACTGTTTTTT. It translates to CASSLGSSNEELFF.

The rearrangement uses TRBV5-1 and TRBJ1-5; D not resolved. The germline V gene encodes CDR1 SGHRS and CDR2 YFSETQ. The germline V and J ends were trimmed by 4 bases and 1 base, with 15 bases remaining between them. The CDR3 covers 16 residues. The CDR3 loop reads CASSPDGVGSNQPQHF. The DNA for the CDR3 is TGCGCCAGCAGCCCCGATGGGGTCGGCAGCAATCAGCCCCAGCATTTT.

This clonotype is a singleton in its sample. V usage is TRBV29-1 and J usage is TRBJ1-1, with TRBD1 matching over 9 bases. V lost 6 bases to trimming and J lost 0 bases; unmatched junction nucleotides: 2. Germline V CDR1 and CDR2: SQVTM, ANQGSEA. The CDR3 sequence is 13 residues long. CDR3 residues: CSVQGAMNTEAFF. The CDR3 DNA reads as TGCAGCGTACAGGGGGCGATGAACACTGAAGCTTTCTTT. Combining the CDR3 with reference TRBV29-1 and TRBJ1-1 gives the whole variable domain SAVISQKPSRDICQRGTSLTIQCQVDSQVTMMFWYRQQPGQSLTLIATANQGSEATYESGFVIDKFPISRPNLTFSTLTVSNMSPEDSSIYLCSVQGAMNTEAFFGQGTRLTVV.

Only one count was recorded for this clonotype. The rearrangement uses TRBV18 and TRBJ2-3; D may be TRBD2 (6 bases). The CDR3 extends over 16 amino acids. V dropped 1 base and J dropped 0 bases, with 11 bases sitting between them. In germline, CDR1 is KGHSH, CDR2 LQKENI. The CDR3 loop reads CASSPQGLPSTDTQYF. The CDR3 DNA is TGTGCCAGCTCACCACAGGGACTCCCGAGCACAGATACGCAGTATTTT.

V usage is TRBV12-3 or TRBV12-4 and J usage is TRBJ1-3; tentatively, D is TRBD1 (5 bases). Trimming shortened V by 6 bases and J by 0 bases, and 12 bases separated the two germline ends. The CDR3 contains 15 residues. The CDR3 sequence: CASRHRRLSGNTIYF. CDR3 DNA: TGTGCCAGCAGGCACAGGAGACTCTCTGGAAACACCATATATTTT.

V is TRBV16 and J is TRBJ2-6; no definite D call. The CDR3 extends over 17 amino acids. The V end was cut by 2 bases, the J end by 1 base, with 12 bases between. Germline CDR1 KGHSY, CDR2 FQNENV. CDR3 loop: CASSQDSQYSGANVLTF. In DNA, the CDR3 is TGTGCCAGCAGCCAAGATTCCCAGTATTCTGGGGCCAACGTCCTGACTTTC.